This T cell receptor (beta chain) was sequenced during a study of blood T cell repertoires in COVID-19. Overall study: Sites across the United States, Italy and Spain contributed samples from acute and convalescent COVID-19. Sources were T cells, B-cell-depleted T cells, or PBMCs; the material itself was cDNA or gDNA.

In the original processing: Quantification of nucleated cells was approximated via reference gene primer amplification. Data came from immunoSEQ multiplex PCR; TCRdb stores just in-frame clones and leaves some out. The DNA was the basis for D and trimming; V, J and clone size are from that table. The sample lists approximately 260,000 clones, 88% seen once, with 2% to 2.5% in the top ten. This CDR3 spans 17 amino acids. Germline V gene sequence: CDR1 SGHTA, CDR2 FQGNSA. V lost 5 bases to trimming and J lost 8 bases; unmatched junction nucleotides: 12. This TCR came from a woman in her forties who had recovered from COVID-19. V gene TRBV7-2 combines with J gene TRBJ2-1, with 13 bases lining up with TRBD2. What was sequenced was peripheral blood. CDR3 nucleotides: TGTGCCAGCAGCCCAGCCCCCACTAGCGGGGGGGCCCATGAGCAGTTCTTC. Its protein is CASSPAPTSGGAHEQFF.